A selection of T cell receptor beta chains follows, all from one sample in a study of Graves' ophthalmopathy and Graves' hyperthyroidism. TCRdb reprocessed the multiplex PCR reads via MiXCR and lists one record per CDR3 protein. The sample yields under 350,000 distinct CDR3 sequences, 15% to 20% seen once. Sequenced: peripheral blood. The receptors derive from an adult man with Graves' ophthalmopathy. CDR3s include the opening cysteine and the closing phenylalanine or tryptophan. D genes are given only for firm matches. A row's size may be missing; if present it is once, few, many or a size class.

J | V | size | D | CDR3 | DNA
TRBJ1-5 | TRBV7-2 | NA | NA | CASSLDQNQPQHF | TGTGCCAGCAGCTTAGACCAAAATCAGCCCCAGCATTTT
TRBJ2-2 | TRBV5-1 | many | TRBD1 | CASSFDRETGELFF | TGCGCCAGCAGCTTCGACAGGGAAACCGGGGAGCTGTTTTTT
TRBJ1-5 | TRBV12-3/TRBV12-4 | many | NA | CASSREQGPNQPQHF | TGTGCCAGCAGCAGGGAACAGGGTCCCAATCAGCCCCAGCATTTT
TRBJ1-5 | TRBV12-3/TRBV12-4 | many | NA | CASSSGRVGNQPQHF | TGTGCCAGCAGTTCCGGACGGGTTGGCAATCAGCCCCAGCATTTT
TRBJ1-2 | TRBV6-1 | NA | TRBD1 | CASSEGTGYNYGYTF | TGTGCCAGCAGTGAGGGGACAGGGTATAACTATGGCTACACCTTC
TRBJ2-5 | TRBV28 | many | TRBD2 | CASTHLGAGSGGETQYF | TGTGCCAGCACCCACCTTGGAGCGGGGAGTGGGGGGGAGACCCAGTACTTC
TRBJ1-5 | TRBV12-3/TRBV12-4 | many | NA | CASGTVNQPQHF | TGTGCCAGCGGGACGGTCAATCAGCCCCAGCATTTT
TRBJ2-7 | TRBV28 | many | TRBD1 | CATWPGTGYEQYF | TGTGCCACCTGGCCCGGGACAGGGTACGAGCAGTACTTC
TRBJ1-1 | TRBV19 | many | NA | CASSIYPTAGATRVPEAFF | TGTGCCAGTAGTATATACCCCACGGCGGGGGCGACGAGGGTCCCTGAAGCTTTCTTT
TRBJ2-5 | TRBV6-4 | once | NA | CASSVSGWRETQYF | TGTGCCAGCAGTGTCTCGGGATGGCGAGAGACCCAGTACTTC